Below are 26 T cell receptor beta chains sequenced from a single sample in a study of OX40 agonist ivuxolimab in advanced cancers. TCRdb's table, derived via immunoSEQ multiplex PCR, lists solely in-frame clones and lacks some. This sample has 96,000 or so clones, with approximately 84% found just once. Material: CD4+ or CD8+ T cells sorted from blood, obtained in a trial of the OX40 agonist ivuxolimab. Every receptor here comes from an adult with an advanced solid tumor such as melanoma, head and neck, liver or kidney cancer.

The chain joins TRBV30 to TRBJ1-1, with 8 bases aligning to TRBD1. The germline V gene has CDR1 GTSNPN and CDR2 SVGIG (reference sequence). The CDR3 is 14 amino acids. The junction had 8 bases not matched to a gene; V was cut back by 3 bases and J by 5 bases. CDR3 nucleotide sequence: TGTGCCTGGAGACCCCCGGGACAGGCGACTGAAGCTTTCTTT. Amino acid sequence: CAWRPPGQATEAFF.

This sequence joins TRBV10-3 and TRBJ1-1; 11 bases map to TRBD1. The germline V gene has CDR1 ENHRY and CDR2 SYGVKD. With V trimmed by 6 bases and J by 8 bases, 5 bases remained unmatched. This CDR3 is built from 13 residues. CDR3 bases: TGTGCCATCAGGAGGGGACAGGGGGACGAAGCTTTCTTT. Translating gives CAIRRGQGDEAFF.

The rearrangement joins TRBV7-9 to TRBJ1-1, with a weak D call TRBD1 (5 bases). CDR3 length: 17 amino acids. The V end lost 5 bases, the J end lost 1 base, and 20 bases lay between the germline ends. Germline V lookup: CDR1 SEHNR, CDR2 FQNEAQ (reference sequence). The CDR3 nucleotides read TGTGCCAGCAGCCCGTTCGGGACCCGGGAATCGAACACTGAAGCTTTCTTT. Residues: CASSPFGTRESNTEAFF. The complete variable domain, with remaining parts taken from reference TRBV7-9 and TRBJ1-1, reads DTGVSQNPRHKITKRGQNVTFRCDPISEHNRLYWYRQTLGQGPEFLTYFQNEAQLEKSRLLSDRFSAERPKGSFSTLEIQRTEQGDSAMYLCASSPFGTRESNTEAFFGQGTRLTVV.

The V and J genes are TRBV6-5 and TRBJ2-7; 11 nucleotides match TRBD1. The CDR3 has 15 amino acids. Trimming at V came to 7 bases and at J to 6 bases, leaving 11 bases not matched to a gene. Germline V gene lookup returns CDR1 MNHEY and CDR2 SVGAGI. Here the CDR3 reads CASNRPGQGGGEQYF. Written as DNA, the CDR3 is TGTGCCAGCAACCGACCGGGACAGGGGGGCGGCGAGCAGTACTTC.

This clone was seen only once. The chain joins TRBV11-2 to TRBJ2-7; possible D gene TRBD2, 5 bases. The germline V and J ends were trimmed by 1 base and 1 base, with 14 bases remaining between them. The CDR3 is made up of 16 amino acids. Germline V lookup: CDR1 SGHAT, CDR2 FQNNGV. The CDR3 reads CASSLAGRMGSYEQYF. The CDR3 DNA reads TGTGCCAGCAGCTTAGCTGGGAGAATGGGATCCTACGAGCAGTACTTC.

This chain joins TRBV12-2 and TRBJ2-7; whether TRBD1, the table's D call, matches the DNA was not checked. TRBV12-2 is tagged as a pseudogene. CDR3 length: 13 amino acids. CDR3 in amino acids: CASRYGQTYEQYF. The DNA of the CDR3 is TGTGCAAGTCGCTACGGACAGACCTACGAGCAGTACTTC.

V is TRBV19 and J is TRBJ2-7; D may match TRBD1 or TRBD2 (5 bases each). The CDR3 loop spans 15 amino acids. Germline values: CDR1 LNHDA, CDR2 SQIVND (reference sequence). Trimming pared 2 bases from V and 4 bases from J, leaving 15 bases between. The CDR3 sequence is CASSISSQGRYEQYF. The CDR3 DNA sequence: TGTGCCAGTAGTATATCTAGCCAGGGACGGTACGAGCAGTACTTC.

V is TRBV7-2 and J is TRBJ2-3, with D tentatively TRBD1 (6 bases). V lost 0 bases and J lost 1, with 8 bases in between. Germline CDR1 is SGHTA and CDR2 is FQGNSA. The CDR3 contains 15 residues. The CDR3 spells CASSLAGARTDTQYF. The CDR3 bases are TGTGCCAGCAGCTTAGCGGGGGCTCGCACAGATACGCAGTATTTT.

This chain uses TRBV7-2 with TRBJ1-1; no firm D call. The CDR3 is made up of 15 amino acids. Germline-derived CDR1 and CDR2 are SGHTA and FQGNSA. With 0 bases removed from V and 1 base from J, the gap between germline ends came to 9 bases. The CDR3 loop is CASSLAELGNTEAFF. The CDR3 region has the DNA TGTGCCAGCAGCTTAGCAGAGCTAGGGAACACTGAAGCTTTCTTT.

This clone was detected only once. The V gene is TRBV7-2, the J gene TRBJ1-4; D unresolved. The CDR3 sequence is 16 residues long. Trimming stripped 4 bases from V and 0 bases from J, with 12 bases between. The germline V gene has CDR1 SGHTA and CDR2 FQGNSA. CDR3 loop: CASSSGFLSTNEKLFF. In nucleotides, the CDR3 is TGTGCCAGCAGCTCAGGCTTTTTGTCAACTAATGAAAAACTGTTTTTT.

The chain uses TRBV5-1 and TRBJ1-1; tentatively, D is TRBD1 (5 bases). This CDR3 has 16 amino acids. Deletions cut 1 base from V and 2 bases from J, with 15 bases between. Per germline, CDR1 SGHRS and CDR2 YFSETQ. The CDR3, as DNA: TGCGCCAGCAGCTTGTCTTTTAATGGGGGAAACACTGAAGCTTTCTTT. It translates to CASSLSFNGGNTEAFF.

This clone appeared a single time. The chain uses TRBV27 and TRBJ1-2; 10 bases agree with TRBD1. The V segment lost 5 bases and the J segment 8 bases; nucleotides outside the gene matches: 11. This CDR3 is built from 15 residues. CDR1 is MNHEY and CDR2 is SMNVEV in the germline V gene (reference sequence). CDR3 loop: CASSLDRGLRGGYTF. The CDR3 DNA is TGTGCCAGCAGTCTCGACAGGGGGCTACGTGGGGGCTACACCTTC.

V usage is TRBV5-1 and J usage is TRBJ2-1, with 7 bases aligning to TRBD1. The V and J ends lost 2 bases and 5 bases, in that order; junction bases with no gene match: 19. This CDR3 contains 19 residues. From germline, CDR1 is SGHRS and CDR2 YFSETQ. Here the CDR3 reads CASSFGLTGVGMNNNEQFF. CDR3 nucleotide sequence: TGCGCCAGCAGCTTTGGTCTTACAGGGGTTGGAATGAATAACAATGAGCAGTTCTTC.

This clone was seen a few times. The chain is built from TRBV5-8 and TRBJ1-5, with D unresolved. CDR1 and CDR2 (germline): SGHTS, YDEGEE. CDR3 length: 15 amino acids. The V and J ends lost 0 bases and 3 bases respectively, with 10 bases between them. CDR3 sequence reads: CASSLADRLNQPQHF. For the CDR3, the DNA is TGTGCCAGCAGCTTGGCTGACCGGCTCAATCAGCCCCAGCATTTT.

The chain joins TRBV12-5 to TRBJ2-1, with 9 bases identical to TRBD2. V shed 2 bases and J 3 bases; nucleotides not matched to a gene: 8. Looked up from germline, CDR1 is LGHNT and CDR2 is FRNRAP. This CDR3 has 17 amino acids. The CDR3 coding sequence is TGTGCTAGTGGTTTGAACCACCTAGCGGGAATCTACAATGAGCAGTTCTTC. This gives the protein CASGLNHLAGIYNEQFF.

The V call is TRBV7-2, the J call TRBJ2-3, with D unclear. Deletions cut 4 bases from V and 2 bases from J, with 13 bases between. The length of the CDR3 is 15 residues. Germline-derived CDR1 and CDR2 are SGHTA and FQGNSA. The CDR3 is CASSYQTSTTDTQYF. CDR3 coding DNA: TGTGCCAGCAGCTATCAGACTTCTACCACAGATACGCAGTATTTT.

This clone was observed a handful of times. The chain joins TRBV7-9 to TRBJ2-1; TRBD2 matches at 7 bases. Germline V CDR1 and CDR2: SEHNR, FQNEAQ (reference sequence). There are 14 residues in the CDR3. The J segment lost 6 bases and the V segment lost 2 bases, leaving 4 bases of the junction unmatched. The CDR3 sequence is CASSLIREGNEQFF. The DNA for the CDR3 is TGTGCCAGCAGCTTAATCAGGGAGGGCAATGAGCAGTTCTTC. Full variable domain (outside the CDR3, taken from reference TRBV7-9 and TRBJ2-1): DTGVSQNPRHKITKRGQNVTFRCDPISEHNRLYWYRQTLGQGPEFLTYFQNEAQLEKSRLLSDRFSAERPKGSFSTLEIQRTEQGDSAMYLCASSLIREGNEQFFGPGTRLTVL.

The chain combines TRBV19 with TRBJ1-2, with 7 positions matching TRBD1. This CDR3 contains 13 residues. Germline V gives CDR1 LNHDA, CDR2 SQIVND (reference sequence). The V and J ends lost 8 bases and 7 bases, in that order; junction bases with no gene match: 10. In DNA, the CDR3 is TGTGCCAGTTCTCCAGGGGGTACTTTTGGCTACACCTTC. Its protein is CASSPGGTFGYTF.

The gene calls are TRBV11-2 and TRBJ2-1; D is perhaps TRBD1 (6 bases). The CDR3 consists of 12 residues. CDR1 is SGHAT, CDR2 FQNNGV, per germline. The ends were cut back, 8 bases at V and 6 bases at J, with 11 bases in the middle. The CDR3 nucleotides are TGTGCCAGCGAGGGGGTTCGCAATGAGCAGTTCTTC. This sequence encodes CASEGVRNEQFF.

V usage is TRBV5-6 and J usage is TRBJ2-5; D remains unclear. V gave up 0 bases and J gave up 5 bases, with 8 bases separating them. Germline lookup yields CDR1 SGHDT and CDR2 YYEEEE. The CDR3 is made up of 13 amino acids. The CDR3 region has the DNA TGTGCCAGCAGCTTGGTTGGTAGGGAGACCCAGTACTTC. As protein: CASSLVGRETQYF.

The gene calls are TRBV5-6 and TRBJ1-4; perhaps TRBD1 as D (6 bases). CDR1 and CDR2 (germline): SGHDT, YYEEEE. Trimming left V 2 bases short and J 3 bases short, with 20 bases between. The CDR3 is 18 amino acids. DNA of the CDR3: TGTGCCAGCAGCTTAACACCGGGACAACGCTTAGCTAATGAAAAACTGTTTTTT. It specifies CASSLTPGQRLANEKLFF.

The gene calls are TRBV7-9 and TRBJ1-1; D might be TRBD1 (5 bases). Trimming took off 3 bases at V and 0 bases at J, with 11 bases between the two ends. Germline loops: CDR1 SEHNR, CDR2 FQNEAQ (reference sequence). The CDR3 length is 15 residues. Written as DNA, the CDR3 is TGTGCCAGCAGCTTCTCGACAGATATGAACACTGAAGCTTTCTTT. Translated, it gives CASSFSTDMNTEAFF.

The chain is built from TRBV5-8 and TRBJ2-7; D gene unclear. This CDR3 region has 12 residues. Germline V gene sequence: CDR1 SGHTS, CDR2 YDEGEE. V was cut by 3 bases and J by 1 base, with 5 bases left in between. CDR3 DNA sequence: TGTGCCAGCAGCTCCCTTTCCTACGAGCAGTACTTC. Its translation: CASSSLSYEQYF.

The chain has TRBV6-5 and TRBJ2-7, with TRBD1 identical over 12 bases. CDR3 length: 14 amino acids. Per the germline V gene, CDR1 is MNHEY and CDR2 is SVGAGI. V dropped 5 bases and J dropped 6; count of bases not matched to a gene: 5. The CDR3 coding sequence is TGTGCCAGCAGTAGCGGGACAGGGGGCCTCGAGCAGTACTTC. This translates into CASSSGTGGLEQYF.

The CDR3 DNA is TGTGCCAGCAGCCAGGGGTTACATCCAACTAATGAAAAACTGTTTTTT. Translated, it gives CASSQGLHPTNEKLFF. The V call is TRBV7-9, the J call TRBJ1-4, with D perhaps TRBD1 (6 bases). The germline gives CDR1 SEHNR, CDR2 FQNEAQ (reference sequence). V lost 5 bases to trimming and J lost 0 bases, with 13 bases between them. This CDR3 spans 16 amino acids.

The gene calls are TRBV7-8 and TRBJ2-5; no firm D call. Germline CDR1 is SGHVS and CDR2 is FQNEAQ. There are 12 residues in the CDR3. V was shortened by 1 base and J by 3 bases, with 3 bases between the two germline ends. The CDR3 DNA follows: TGTGCCAGCAGCTTAGGGAAAGAGACCCAGTACTTC. Amino acid sequence: CASSLGKETQYF.